This T cell receptor (beta chain) was sequenced in a study of T cell changes during pregnancy in multiple sclerosis. Assay used: immunoSEQ multiplex PCR; TCRdb lists only in-frame clones, some missing. The sample shows fewer than 85,000 clones, roughly 93% of them seen only once. The CDR3 is made up of 14 amino acids. V lost 9 bases to trimming and J lost 4 bases, with 19 bases between them. CDR1 and CDR2 (germline): MDHEN, SYDVKM. The receptor's source is a female donor with multiple sclerosis, enrolled in a pregnancy study. The chain recombines TRBV28 with TRBJ2-7; D possibly corresponds to TRBD1 (6 bases). The sample consisted of peripheral blood, taken in the second trimester of pregnancy. CDR3 DNA sequence: TGTGCCAGTGGGACACATGGGGGACGGTACGAGCAGTACTTC. It codes for CASGTHGGRYEQYF.